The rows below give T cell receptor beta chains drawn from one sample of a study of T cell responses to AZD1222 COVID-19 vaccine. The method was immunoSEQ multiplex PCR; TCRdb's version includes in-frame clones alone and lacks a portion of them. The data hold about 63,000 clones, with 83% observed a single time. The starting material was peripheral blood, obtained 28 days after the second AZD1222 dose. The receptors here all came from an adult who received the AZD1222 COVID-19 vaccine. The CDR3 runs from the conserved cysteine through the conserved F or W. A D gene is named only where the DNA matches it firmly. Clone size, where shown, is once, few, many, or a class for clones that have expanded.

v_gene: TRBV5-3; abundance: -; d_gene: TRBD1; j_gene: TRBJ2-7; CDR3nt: TGTGCCAGAAGCTTGACAGGGGGCCGGAGCGAGCAGTACTTC; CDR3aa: CARSLTGGRSEQYF
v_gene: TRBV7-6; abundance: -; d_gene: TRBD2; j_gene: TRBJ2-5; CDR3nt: TGTGCCAGCAGCTTGGAGAGCGGGGGGGCCACAAGGGGGACCCAGTACTTC; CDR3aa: CASSLESGGATRGTQYF
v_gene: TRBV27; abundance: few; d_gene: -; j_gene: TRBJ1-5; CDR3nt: TGTGCCAGCAGTCCGGGACATGCAAGGGCTGAAGCCCAGCATTTT; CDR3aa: CASSPGHARAEAQHF
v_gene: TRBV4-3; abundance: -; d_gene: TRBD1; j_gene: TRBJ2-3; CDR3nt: TGCGCCAGCAGCCAAGAGGACAGGAGCACAGATACGCAGTATTTT; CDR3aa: CASSQEDRSTDTQYF
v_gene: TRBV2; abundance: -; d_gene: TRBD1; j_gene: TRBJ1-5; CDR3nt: TGTGCCAGCAGTATCAGGGGGCCAAAACAGCCCCAGCATTTT; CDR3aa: CASSIRGPKQPQHF
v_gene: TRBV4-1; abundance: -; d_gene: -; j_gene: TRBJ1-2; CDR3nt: TGCGCCAGCAGCCAAGATTTCTATGGCTACACCTTC; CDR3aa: CASSQDFYGYTF
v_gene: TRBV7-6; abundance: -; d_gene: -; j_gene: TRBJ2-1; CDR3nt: TGTGCCAGCAGCCCCCTCCGGGGGCCTCAGAAGCAGTTCTTC; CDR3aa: CASSPLRGPQKQFF
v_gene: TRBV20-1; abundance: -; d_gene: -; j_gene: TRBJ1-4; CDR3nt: TGCAGTGCTGCCTTGGGGAAACTGTTTTTT; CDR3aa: CSAALGKLFF
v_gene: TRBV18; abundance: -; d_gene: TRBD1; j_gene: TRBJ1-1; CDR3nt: TGTGCCAGCTCACAGGGGGCGGGGAACACTGAAGCTTTCTTT; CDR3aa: CASSQGAGNTEAFF
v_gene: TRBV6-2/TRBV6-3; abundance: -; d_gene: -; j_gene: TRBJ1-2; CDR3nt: TGTGCCAGCAGTTACACAACAAACTATGGCTACACCTTC; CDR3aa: CASSYTTNYGYTF
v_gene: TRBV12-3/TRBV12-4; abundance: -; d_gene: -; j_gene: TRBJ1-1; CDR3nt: TGTGCCAGCAGTTTAGGCTGGAAAACTGAAGCTTTCTTT; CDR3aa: CASSLGWKTEAFF